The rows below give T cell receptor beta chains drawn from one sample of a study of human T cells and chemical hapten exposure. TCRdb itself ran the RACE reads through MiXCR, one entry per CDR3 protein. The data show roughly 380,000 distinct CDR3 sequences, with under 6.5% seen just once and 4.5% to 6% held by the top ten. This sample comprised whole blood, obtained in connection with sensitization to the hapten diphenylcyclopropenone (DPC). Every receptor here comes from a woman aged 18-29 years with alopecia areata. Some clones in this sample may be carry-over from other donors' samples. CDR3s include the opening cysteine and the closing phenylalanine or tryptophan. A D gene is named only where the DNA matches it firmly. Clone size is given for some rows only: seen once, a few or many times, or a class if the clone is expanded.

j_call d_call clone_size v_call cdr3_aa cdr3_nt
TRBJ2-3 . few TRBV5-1 CASSSADVSDTQYF TGCGCCAGCAGCTCTGCCGATGTCTCGGATACGCAGTATTTT
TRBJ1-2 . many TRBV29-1 CSVGEGNYGYTF TGCAGCGTTGGGGAGGGAAACTATGGCTACACCTTC
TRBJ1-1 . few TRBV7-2 CASSLGPGKDGTEAFF TGTGCCAGCAGCTTAGGTCCAGGGAAGGATGGCACTGAAGCTTTCTTT
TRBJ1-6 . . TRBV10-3 CAISELAGTNSPLHF TGTGCCATCAGTGAGTTGGCAGGCACTAATTCACCCCTCCACTTT
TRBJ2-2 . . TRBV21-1 CASSKRSMAYTGELFF TGTGCCAGCAGCAAACGGAGTATGGCGTACACCGGGGAGCTGTTTTTT
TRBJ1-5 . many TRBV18 CASFGQLNQPQHF TGTGCCAGCTTTGGACAGCTGAATCAGCCCCAGCATTTT
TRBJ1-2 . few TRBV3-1 CASSQEETDYGYTF TGTGCCAGCAGCCAAGAGGAGACGGATTATGGCTACACCTTC
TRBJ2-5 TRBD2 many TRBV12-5 CASGLSLAGGPDGYPETQYF TGTGCTAGTGGACTCTCTCTAGCGGGGGGGCCCGATGGGTACCCGGAGACCCAGTACTTC
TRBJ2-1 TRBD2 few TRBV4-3 CASSLRTSGTNEQFF TGCGCCAGCAGTCTCCGGACTAGCGGTACAAATGAGCAGTTCTTC
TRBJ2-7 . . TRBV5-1 CASNLDDYEQYF TGCGCCAGCAACCTGGACGACTACGAGCAGTACTTC
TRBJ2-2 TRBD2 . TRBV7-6 CASSPWRGGNTGELFF TGTGCCAGCAGCCCCTGGCGGGGGGGCAACACCGGGGAGCTGTTTTTT
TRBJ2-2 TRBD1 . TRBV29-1 CSVLDRANTGELFF TGCAGCGTTCTGGACAGGGCGAACACCGGGGAGCTGTTTTTT
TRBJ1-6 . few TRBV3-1 CASSRTMDFASPLHF TGTGCCAGCAGCCGGACAATGGATTTTGCGTCACCCCTCCACTTT
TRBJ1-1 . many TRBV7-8 CASSTKGSDTEAFF TGTGCCAGCAGCACTAAAGGGAGCGACACTGAAGCTTTCTTT
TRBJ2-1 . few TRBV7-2 CASSSDYLNYNEQFF TGTGCCAGCAGCTCAGACTACCTTAACTACAATGAGCAGTTCTTC
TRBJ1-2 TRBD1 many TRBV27 CASRGTGEGGYTF TGTGCCAGCAGGGGGACAGGGGAAGGCGGCTACACCTTC
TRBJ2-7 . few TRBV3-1 CASSQPSGLRQYF TGTGCCAGCAGCCAACCTTCCGGGCTGAGGCAGTACTTC